This entry concerns a single T cell receptor (beta chain). Using immunoSEQ multiplex PCR, the repertoire was profiled, and TCRdb retains in-frame clones only, with some absent. The sample records 85,000 to 110,000 clones, roughly 90% being singletons. The V end was cut by 1 base, the J end by 4 bases, with 24 bases between. This CDR3 spans 19 amino acids. CDR1 is SGHTS, CDR2 YDEGEE, per germline. This sample is part of a study of control samples from healthy donors and cancer patients. The gene calls are TRBV5-8 and TRBJ1-5, with TRBD1 as a possible D gene (6 bases). The sequencing input was PBMCs. The sequence was obtained from a man aged 60 to 75 with lung cancer. The CDR3 nucleotides are TGTGCCAGCAGCTTGAAAGGAGGATCGGGGGGCGATTGGAATCAGCCCCAGCATTTT. This encodes CASSLKGGSGGDWNQPQHF.